The clone carrying this TCR beta chain has just a few counts. Followed longitudinally, the Seattle patients had been enrolled during active infection. The data were obtained in a study of blood T cell repertoires in COVID-19. Study overall: Samples came from the United States, Italy and Spain, spanning acute and convalescent COVID-19. From T cells, B-cell-depleted T cells, or PBMCs came the material, which was cDNA or gDNA.

This CDR3 spans 15 amino acids. Deletions cut 2 bases from V and 6 bases from J, with 16 bases between. The V gene's germline CDR1 is MNHNS and CDR2 SASEGT. Authors' processing steps: Reference gene primers were amplified, and this amplification served to estimate nucleated cell counts. Data came from immunoSEQ multiplex PCR; TCRdb stores just in-frame clones and leaves some out. The D gene and trimming were derived from the DNA, and the V and J assignments and clone size from that table. Among roughly 260,000 clones, about 91% were seen once, and the ten largest hold approximately 2.6%. The sample taken for sequencing was peripheral blood. The rearrangement uses TRBV6-1 and TRBJ1-1; possible D gene TRBD1, 5 bases. The clonotype was recovered from a person between 18 and 30 years old with COVID-19, enrolled during active disease. CDR3 coding DNA: TGTGCCAGCAGTGAACTAAGTCAGGGTGAAGCTGAAGCTTTCTTT. It specifies CASSELSQGEAEAFF.